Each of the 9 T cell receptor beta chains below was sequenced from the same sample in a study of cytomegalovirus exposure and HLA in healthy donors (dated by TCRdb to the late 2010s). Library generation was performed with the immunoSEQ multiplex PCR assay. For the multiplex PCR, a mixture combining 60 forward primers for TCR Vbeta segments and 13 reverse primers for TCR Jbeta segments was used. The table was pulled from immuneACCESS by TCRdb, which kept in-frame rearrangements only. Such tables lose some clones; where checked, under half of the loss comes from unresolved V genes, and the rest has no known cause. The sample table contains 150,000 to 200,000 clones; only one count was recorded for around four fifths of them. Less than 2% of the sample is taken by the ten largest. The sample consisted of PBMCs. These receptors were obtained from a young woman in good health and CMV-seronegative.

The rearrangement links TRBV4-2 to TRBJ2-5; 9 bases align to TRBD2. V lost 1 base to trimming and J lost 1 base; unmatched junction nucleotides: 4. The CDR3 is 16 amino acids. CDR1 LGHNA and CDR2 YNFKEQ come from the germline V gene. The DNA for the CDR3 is TGTGCCAGCAGCCAAGCCCCAGCGGGGGGCCAAGAGACCCAGTACTTC. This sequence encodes CASSQAPAGGQETQYF.

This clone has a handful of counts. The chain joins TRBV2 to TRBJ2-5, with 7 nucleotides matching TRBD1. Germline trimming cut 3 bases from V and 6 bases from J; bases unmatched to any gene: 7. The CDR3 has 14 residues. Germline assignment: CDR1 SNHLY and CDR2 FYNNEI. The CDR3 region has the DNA TGTGCCAGCAGTGACACACAGGGGAGACAGACCCAGTACTTC. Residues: CASSDTQGRQTQYF.

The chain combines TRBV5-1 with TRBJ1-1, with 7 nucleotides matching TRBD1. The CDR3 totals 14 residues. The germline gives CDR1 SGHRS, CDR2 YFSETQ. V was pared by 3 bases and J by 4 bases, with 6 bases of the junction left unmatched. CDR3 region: CASSSQGFGTEAFF. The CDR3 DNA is TGCGCCAGCAGCTCACAGGGGTTCGGCACTGAAGCTTTCTTT. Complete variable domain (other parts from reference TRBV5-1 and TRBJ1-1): KAGVTQTPRYLIKTRGQQVTLSCSPISGHRSVSWYQQTPGQGLQFLFEYFSETQRNKGNFPGRFSGRQFSNSRSEMNVSTLELGDSALYLCASSSQGFGTEAFFGQGTRLTVV.

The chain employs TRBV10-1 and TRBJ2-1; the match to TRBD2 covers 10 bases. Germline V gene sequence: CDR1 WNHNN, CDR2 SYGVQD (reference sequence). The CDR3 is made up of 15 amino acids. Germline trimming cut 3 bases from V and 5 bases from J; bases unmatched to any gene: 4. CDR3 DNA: TGCGCCAGCAGTGATGGACTAGCGGTAGACAATGAGCAGTTCTTC. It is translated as CASSDGLAVDNEQFF.

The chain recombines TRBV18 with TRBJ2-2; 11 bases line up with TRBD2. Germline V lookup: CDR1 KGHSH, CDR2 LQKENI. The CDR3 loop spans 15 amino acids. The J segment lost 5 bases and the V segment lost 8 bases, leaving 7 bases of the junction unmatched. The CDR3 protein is CASGGLAGWTGELFF. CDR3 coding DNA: TGTGCCAGCGGCGGACTAGCGGGTTGGACCGGGGAGCTGTTTTTT.

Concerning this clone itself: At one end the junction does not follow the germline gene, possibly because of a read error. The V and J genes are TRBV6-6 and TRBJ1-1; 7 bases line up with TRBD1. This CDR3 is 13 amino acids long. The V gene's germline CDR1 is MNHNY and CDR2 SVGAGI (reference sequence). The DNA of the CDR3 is TGTGTCAGCTTAGGGGGCGCGGGCACTGAAGCTTTCTTT. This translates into CVSLGGAGTEAFF.

CDR3 loop: CAISHTSGRGDEQFF. The DNA of the CDR3 is TGTGCCATCAGTCACACTAGCGGGAGAGGCGATGAGCAGTTCTTC. The rearrangement links TRBV10-3 to TRBJ2-1; 11 bases fit TRBD2. Germline V CDR1 and CDR2: ENHRY, SYGVKD. V shed 5 bases, J shed 8 bases, and the junction held 8 bases outside the gene matches. The CDR3 runs 15 residues.

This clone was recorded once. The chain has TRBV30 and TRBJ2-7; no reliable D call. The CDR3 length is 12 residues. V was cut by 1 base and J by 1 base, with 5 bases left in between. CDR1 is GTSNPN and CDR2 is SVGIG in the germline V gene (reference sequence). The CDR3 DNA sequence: TGTGCCTGGAGTGCGGTTTCCTACGAGCAGTACTTC. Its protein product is CAWSAVSYEQYF.

CDR3 sequence: CASSPTGGELFF. CDR3 nucleotide sequence: TGTGCCAGCAGTCCCACAGGCGGGGAGCTGTTTTTT. The V gene is TRBV6-6, the J gene TRBJ2-2; tentative D call: TRBD1 (5 bases). The CDR3 sequence is 12 residues long. Germline CDR1 reads MNHNY; CDR2 reads SVGAGI (reference sequence). Trimming cost V 5 bases and J 7 bases, with 8 bases left between them.